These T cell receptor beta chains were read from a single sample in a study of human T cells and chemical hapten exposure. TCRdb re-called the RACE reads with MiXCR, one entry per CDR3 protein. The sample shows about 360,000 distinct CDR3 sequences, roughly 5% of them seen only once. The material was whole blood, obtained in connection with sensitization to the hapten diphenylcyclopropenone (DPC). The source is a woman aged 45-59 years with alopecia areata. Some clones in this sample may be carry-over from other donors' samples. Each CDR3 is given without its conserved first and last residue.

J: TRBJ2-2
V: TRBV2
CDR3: ASRQRVNTGELF

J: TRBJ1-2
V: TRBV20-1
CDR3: SARASGDGYGYT

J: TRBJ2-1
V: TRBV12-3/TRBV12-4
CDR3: ASSLGLPGEQF

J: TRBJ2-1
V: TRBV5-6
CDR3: ASSFITSAHNEQF

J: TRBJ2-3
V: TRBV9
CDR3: ASSETSGRITDTQY

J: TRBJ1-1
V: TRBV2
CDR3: ASSGIGVEAF

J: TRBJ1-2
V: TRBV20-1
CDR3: SAAGTGQNGYT

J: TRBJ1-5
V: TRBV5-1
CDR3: ASSLDGQGHQPQH

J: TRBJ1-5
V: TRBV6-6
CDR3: ASSSRAGGNQPQH

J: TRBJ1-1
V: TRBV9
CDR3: ASSVGQGRTEAF

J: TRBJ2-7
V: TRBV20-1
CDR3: SALGLAGGYEQY

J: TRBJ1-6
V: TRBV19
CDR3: ASRLSNSPLH

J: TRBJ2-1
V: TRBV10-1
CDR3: ASSEASSAGGQF

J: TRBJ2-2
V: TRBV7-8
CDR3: ASIKGGTTGELF

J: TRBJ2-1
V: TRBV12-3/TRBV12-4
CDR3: AIITGPHNEQF

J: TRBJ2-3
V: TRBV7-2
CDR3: ASSSPGLAVDTQY

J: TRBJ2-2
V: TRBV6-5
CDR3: ASSYSLAPNTGELF

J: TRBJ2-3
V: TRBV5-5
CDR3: ASVRDRGTDTQY

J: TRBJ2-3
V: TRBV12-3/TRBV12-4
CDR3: ASSFGGGSRGGPSTDTQY

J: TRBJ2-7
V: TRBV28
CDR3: ASTLRRDRPLYEQY

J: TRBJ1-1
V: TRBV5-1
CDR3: ASSPIGYTEAF

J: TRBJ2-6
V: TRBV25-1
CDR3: ASSEGGYSGANVLT

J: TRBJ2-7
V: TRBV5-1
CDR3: ASSSSRDEQY

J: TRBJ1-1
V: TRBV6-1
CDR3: ASIYTDTEAF

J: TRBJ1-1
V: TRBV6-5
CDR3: ASTPRPGNTEAF

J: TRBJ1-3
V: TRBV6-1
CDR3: ASTENLGSGNTIY

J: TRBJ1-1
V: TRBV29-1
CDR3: SVERDKGTEAF

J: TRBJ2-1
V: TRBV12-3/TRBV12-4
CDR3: ASSFTPGGMNEQF

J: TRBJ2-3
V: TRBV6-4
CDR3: ASSETASTDTQY

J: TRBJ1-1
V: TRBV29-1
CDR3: SVEVRGNTEAF

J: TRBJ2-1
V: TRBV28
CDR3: ASSFRQGLGNEQF

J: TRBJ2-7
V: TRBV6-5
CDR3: ASSYSTGYSSYEQY

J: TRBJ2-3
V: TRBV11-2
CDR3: ASSLSPGTDTQY

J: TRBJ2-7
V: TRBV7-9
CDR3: ASSPRLAAEREQY

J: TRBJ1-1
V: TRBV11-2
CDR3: ASSLYGTGGQNTEAF

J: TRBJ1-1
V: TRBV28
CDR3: ASIINTEAF

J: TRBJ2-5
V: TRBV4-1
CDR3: ASSPGQGAVSETQY

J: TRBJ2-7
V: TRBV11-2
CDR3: ASSLSLGQGYEQY

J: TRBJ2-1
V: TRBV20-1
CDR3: SASLNPREQF

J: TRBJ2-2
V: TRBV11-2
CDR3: ASSLRNLRDLTGELF

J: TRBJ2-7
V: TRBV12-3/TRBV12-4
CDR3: ASTEGGYEQY

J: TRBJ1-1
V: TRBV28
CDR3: ASSSGTVSTEAF

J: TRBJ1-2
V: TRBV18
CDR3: ASSPLAPYGYT

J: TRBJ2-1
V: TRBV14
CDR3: ASSQITGVDEQF

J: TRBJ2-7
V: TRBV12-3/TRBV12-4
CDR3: ASSRLAGPLHEQY

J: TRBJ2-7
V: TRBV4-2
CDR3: ASSQAAGVFYEQY

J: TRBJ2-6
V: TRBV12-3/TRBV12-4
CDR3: ASTDTAVGLKTSSGANVLT

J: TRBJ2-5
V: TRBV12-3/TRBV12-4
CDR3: ASRQTLAGQETQY

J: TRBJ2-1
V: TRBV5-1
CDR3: ASSTTGTSYNEQF

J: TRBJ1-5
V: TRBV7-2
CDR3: ASSSGQEGNQPQH

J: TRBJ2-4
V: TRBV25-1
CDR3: ASSESRPRGKNIQY

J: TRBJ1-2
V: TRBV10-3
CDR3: AITGTGGASGYT

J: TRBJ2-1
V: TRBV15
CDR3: ATSRDKGINNEQF

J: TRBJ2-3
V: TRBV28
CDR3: ASETGGVGTDTQY

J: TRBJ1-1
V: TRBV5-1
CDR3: ASRFGRGEAF

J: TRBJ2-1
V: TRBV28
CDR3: ASSLDSSYNEQF

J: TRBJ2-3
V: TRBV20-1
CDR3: SVGGPTGGGSTDTQY

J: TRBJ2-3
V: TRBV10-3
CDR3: AISAGSRTDTQY

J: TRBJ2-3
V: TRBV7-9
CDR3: ASSWQGGTDTQY

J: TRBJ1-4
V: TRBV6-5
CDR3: ASSYSPTREKLF